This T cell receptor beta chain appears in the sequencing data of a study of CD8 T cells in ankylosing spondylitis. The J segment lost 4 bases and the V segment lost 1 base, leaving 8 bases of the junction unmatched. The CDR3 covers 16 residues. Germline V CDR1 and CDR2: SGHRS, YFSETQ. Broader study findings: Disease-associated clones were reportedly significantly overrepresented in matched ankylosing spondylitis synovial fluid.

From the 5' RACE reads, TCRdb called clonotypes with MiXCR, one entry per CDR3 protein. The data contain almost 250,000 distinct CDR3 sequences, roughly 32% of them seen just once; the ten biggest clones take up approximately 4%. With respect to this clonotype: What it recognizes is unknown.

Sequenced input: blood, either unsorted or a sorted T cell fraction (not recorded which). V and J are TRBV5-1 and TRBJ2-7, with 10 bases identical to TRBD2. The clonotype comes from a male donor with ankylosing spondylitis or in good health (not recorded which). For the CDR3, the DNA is TGCGCCAGCAGCTTGTCAGCGGGGGGGCTCCTGTACGAGCAGTACTTC. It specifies CASSLSAGGLLYEQYF.